This TCR beta chain was recorded in a study of breast tumors, draining lymph nodes, adjacent tissues. Study-wide findings and caveats: Data only fit, rather than demonstrated, lymph node origin of most tumor T cells. Tumor repertoires ranked between lymph nodes and nontumor tissue in diversity, with V and J gene preferences.

The count of this clonotype is one. No antigen is known for it. TCRdb reprocessed the multiplex PCR reads with MiXCR, giving one entry per CDR3 protein. This sample has about 200,000 distinct CDR3 sequences, with 30% to 35% found just once. Axillary draining lymph nodes of breast cancer patients supplied the node samples. V lost 1 base and J 5 bases, leaving 12 bases between the germline ends. From germline, CDR1 is SGDLS and CDR2 YYNGEE. The CDR3 covers 14 residues. V is TRBV9 and J is TRBJ1-2; the D gene is possibly TRBD1 (5 bases). The sample comprised axillary lymph node tissue. The sequence derives from a female donor with breast cancer. Some clones in this sample may be carry-over from other donors' samples. Here the CDR3 reads CASSVRMGGYGYTF. The DNA of the CDR3 is TGTGCCAGCAGCGTAAGGATGGGGGGGTATGGCTACACCTTC.